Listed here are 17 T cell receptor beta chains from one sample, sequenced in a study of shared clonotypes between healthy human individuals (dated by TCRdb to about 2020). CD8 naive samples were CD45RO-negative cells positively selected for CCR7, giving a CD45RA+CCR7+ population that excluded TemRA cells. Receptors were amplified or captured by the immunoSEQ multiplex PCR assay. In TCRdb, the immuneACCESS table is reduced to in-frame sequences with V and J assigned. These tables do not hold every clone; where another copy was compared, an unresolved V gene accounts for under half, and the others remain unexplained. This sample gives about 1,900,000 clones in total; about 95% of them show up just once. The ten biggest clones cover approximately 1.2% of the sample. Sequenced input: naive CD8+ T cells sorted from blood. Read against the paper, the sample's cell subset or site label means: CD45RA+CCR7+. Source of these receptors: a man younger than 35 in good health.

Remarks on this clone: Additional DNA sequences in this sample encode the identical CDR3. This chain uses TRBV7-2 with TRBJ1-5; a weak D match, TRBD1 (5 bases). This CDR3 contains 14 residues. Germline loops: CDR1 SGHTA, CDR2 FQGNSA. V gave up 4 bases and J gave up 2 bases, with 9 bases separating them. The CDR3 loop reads CASSWGGGNQPQHF. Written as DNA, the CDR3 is TGTGCCAGCAGCTGGGGCGGGGGCAATCAGCCCCAGCATTTT.

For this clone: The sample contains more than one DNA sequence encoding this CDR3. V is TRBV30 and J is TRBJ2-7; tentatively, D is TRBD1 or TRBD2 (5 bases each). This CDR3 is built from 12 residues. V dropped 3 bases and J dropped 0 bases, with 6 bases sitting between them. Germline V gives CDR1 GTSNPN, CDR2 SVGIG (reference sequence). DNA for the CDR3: TGTGCCTGGAGGGGGGTCTCCTACGAGCAGTACTTC. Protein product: CAWRGVSYEQYF.

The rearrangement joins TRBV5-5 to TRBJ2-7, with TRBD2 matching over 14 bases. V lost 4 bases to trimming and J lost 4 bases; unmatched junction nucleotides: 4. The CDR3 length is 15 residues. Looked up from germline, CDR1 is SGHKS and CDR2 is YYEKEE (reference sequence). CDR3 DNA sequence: TGTGCCAGCAGCGAGGGACTAGCGGGAGAGTACGAGCAGTACTTC. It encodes CASSEGLAGEYEQYF.

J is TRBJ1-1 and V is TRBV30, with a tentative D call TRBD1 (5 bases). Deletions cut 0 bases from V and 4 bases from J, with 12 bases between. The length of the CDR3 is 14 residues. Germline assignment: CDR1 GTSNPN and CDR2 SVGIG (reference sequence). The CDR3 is CAWSVLPGGTEAFF. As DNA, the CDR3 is TGTGCCTGGAGTGTACTTCCCGGGGGCACTGAAGCTTTCTTT.

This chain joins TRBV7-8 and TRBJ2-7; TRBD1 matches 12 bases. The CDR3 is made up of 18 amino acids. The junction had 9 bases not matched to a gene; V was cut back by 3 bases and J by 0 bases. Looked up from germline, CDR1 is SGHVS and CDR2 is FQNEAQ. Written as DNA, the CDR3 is TGTGCCAGCAGCTTCCGGGACAGGGGGCCCCTACTCTCCTACGAGCAGTACTTC. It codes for CASSFRDRGPLLSYEQYF.

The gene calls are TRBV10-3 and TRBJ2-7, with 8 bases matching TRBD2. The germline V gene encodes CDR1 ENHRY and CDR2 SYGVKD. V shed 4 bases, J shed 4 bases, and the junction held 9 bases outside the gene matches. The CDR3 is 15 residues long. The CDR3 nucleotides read TGTGCCATCAGTGGAGACGGGAGGGTAACTTACGAGCAGTACTTC. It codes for CAISGDGRVTYEQYF.

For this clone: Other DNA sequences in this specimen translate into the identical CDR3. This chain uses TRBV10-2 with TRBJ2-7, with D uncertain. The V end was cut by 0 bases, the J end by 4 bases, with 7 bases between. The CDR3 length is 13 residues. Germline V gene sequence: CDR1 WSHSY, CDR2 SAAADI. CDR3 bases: TGCGCCAGCAGTGAGTCGTGGGGATACGAGCAGTACTTC. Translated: CASSESWGYEQYF.

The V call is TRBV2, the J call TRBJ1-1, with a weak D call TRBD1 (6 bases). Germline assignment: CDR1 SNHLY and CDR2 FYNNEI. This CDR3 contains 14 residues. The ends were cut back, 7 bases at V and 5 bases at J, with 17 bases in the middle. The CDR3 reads CASTDLTGTTEAFF. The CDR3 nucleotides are TGTGCCAGCACTGACCTAACAGGGACAACTGAAGCTTTCTTT.

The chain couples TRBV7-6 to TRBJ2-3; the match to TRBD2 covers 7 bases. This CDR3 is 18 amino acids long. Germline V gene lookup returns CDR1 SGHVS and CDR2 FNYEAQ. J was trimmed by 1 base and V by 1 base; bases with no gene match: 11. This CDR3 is CASSLGVRIAGGTDTQYF. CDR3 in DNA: TGTGCCAGCAGCTTAGGGGTGAGAATAGCGGGTGGCACAGATACGCAGTATTTT.

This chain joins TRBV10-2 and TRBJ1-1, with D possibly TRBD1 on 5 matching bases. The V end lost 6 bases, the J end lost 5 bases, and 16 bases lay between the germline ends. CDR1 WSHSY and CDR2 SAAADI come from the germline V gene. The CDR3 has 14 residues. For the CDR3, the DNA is TGCGCCAGCAGCGGGAGGGGTATGGGGACTGAAGCTTTCTTT. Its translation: CASSGRGMGTEAFF.

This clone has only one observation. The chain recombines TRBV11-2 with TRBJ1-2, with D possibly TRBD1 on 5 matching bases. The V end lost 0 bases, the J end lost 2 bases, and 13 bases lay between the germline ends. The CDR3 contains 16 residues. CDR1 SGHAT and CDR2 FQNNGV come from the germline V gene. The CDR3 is CASSLDPEGPNYGYTF. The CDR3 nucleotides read TGTGCCAGCAGCTTAGATCCCGAGGGGCCAAACTATGGCTACACCTTC.

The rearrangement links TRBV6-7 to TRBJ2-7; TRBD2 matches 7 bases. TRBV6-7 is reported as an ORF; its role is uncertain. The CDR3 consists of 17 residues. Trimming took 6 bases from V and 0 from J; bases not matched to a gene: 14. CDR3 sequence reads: CASSEREGSVYSYEQYF. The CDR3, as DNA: TGTGCCAGCAGCGAGAGGGAGGGTAGCGTTTACTCCTACGAGCAGTACTTC.

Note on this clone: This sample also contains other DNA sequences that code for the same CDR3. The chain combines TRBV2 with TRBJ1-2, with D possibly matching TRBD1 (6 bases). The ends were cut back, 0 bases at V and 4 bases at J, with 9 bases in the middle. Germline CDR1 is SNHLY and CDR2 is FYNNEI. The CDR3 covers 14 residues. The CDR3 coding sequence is TGTGCCAGCAGTGAAGCATTGGGGGCCTATGGCTACACCTTC. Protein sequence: CASSEALGAYGYTF.

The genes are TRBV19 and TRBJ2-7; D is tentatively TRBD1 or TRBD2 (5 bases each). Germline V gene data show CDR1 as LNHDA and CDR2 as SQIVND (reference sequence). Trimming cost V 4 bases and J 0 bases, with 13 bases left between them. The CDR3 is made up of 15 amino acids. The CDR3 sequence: CASSTIGAPSYEQYF. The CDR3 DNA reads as TGTGCCAGTAGTACAATCGGGGCACCCTCCTACGAGCAGTACTTC.

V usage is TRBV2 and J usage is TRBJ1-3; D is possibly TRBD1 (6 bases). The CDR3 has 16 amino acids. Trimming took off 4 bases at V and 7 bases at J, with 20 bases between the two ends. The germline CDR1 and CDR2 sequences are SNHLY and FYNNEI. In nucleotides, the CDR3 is TGTGCCAGCAGTGCCCCTCGGGACACCGGATGGAACACCATATATTTT. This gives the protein CASSAPRDTGWNTIYF.

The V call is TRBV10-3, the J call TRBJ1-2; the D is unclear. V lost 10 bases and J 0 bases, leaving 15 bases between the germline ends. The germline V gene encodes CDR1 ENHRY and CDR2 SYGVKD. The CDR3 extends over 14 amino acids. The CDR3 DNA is TGTGCCACCCGAGAGGGCACCGCTAACTATGGCTACACCTTC. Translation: CATREGTANYGYTF.

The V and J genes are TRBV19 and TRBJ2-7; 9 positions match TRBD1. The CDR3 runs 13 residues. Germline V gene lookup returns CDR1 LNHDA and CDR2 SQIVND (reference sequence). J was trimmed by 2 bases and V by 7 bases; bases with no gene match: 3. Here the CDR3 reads CASMGTGTYEQYF. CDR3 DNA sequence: TGTGCCAGTATGGGGACAGGGACCTACGAGCAGTACTTC.